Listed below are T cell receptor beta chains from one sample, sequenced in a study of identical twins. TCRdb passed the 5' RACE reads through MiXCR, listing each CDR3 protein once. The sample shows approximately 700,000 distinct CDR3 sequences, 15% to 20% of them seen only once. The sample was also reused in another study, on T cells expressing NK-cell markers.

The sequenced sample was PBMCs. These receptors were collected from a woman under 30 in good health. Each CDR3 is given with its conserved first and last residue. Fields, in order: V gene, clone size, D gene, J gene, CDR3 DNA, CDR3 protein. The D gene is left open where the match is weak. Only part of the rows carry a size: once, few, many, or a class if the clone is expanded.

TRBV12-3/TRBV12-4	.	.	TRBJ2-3	TGTGCCAGCAGTCCTGGGATACCGCAGTATTTT	CASSPGIPQYF
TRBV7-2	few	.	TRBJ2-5	TGTGCCAGCAGCTTAGTCTCGAGCGGAAGATTTCAAGAGACCCAGTACTTC	CASSLVSSGRFQETQYF
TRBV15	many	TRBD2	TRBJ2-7	TGTGCCACCAGCAGAGCCGGGACTAGTCACGAGCAGTACTTC	CATSRAGTSHEQYF
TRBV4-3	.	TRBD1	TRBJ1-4	TGCGCCAGCAGCCGCCTAGGACAGGGCAGTGAAAAACTGTTTTTT	CASSRLGQGSEKLFF
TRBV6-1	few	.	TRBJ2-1	TGTGCCAGCACCCAAGGACCAGAATACGATGAGCAGTTCTTC	CASTQGPEYDEQFF
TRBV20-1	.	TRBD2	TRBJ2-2	TGCAGTGCTAGATTAGCGGGAGTTACCGGGGAGCTGTTTTTT	CSARLAGVTGELFF
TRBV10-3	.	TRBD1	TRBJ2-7	TGTGCCATCAGGCTGACAGGGGGCTCCTACGAGCAGTACTTC	CAIRLTGGSYEQYF
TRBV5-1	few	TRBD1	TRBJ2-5	TGCGCCAGCAGCTCCGGGACAGGGGGCCCGCAAGAGACCCAGTACTTC	CASSSGTGGPQETQYF
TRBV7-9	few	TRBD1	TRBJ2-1	TGTGCCAGCAGCTTAGTACAGGGGGTCAACAATGAGCAGTTCTTC	CASSLVQGVNNEQFF
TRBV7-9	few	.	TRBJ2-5	TGTGCCAGCAGCCGGTTCGGTGGCTTTCGCGGAGAGACCCAGTACTTC	CASSRFGGFRGETQYF
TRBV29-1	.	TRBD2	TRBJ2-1	TGCAGCGTTAGGGAGGGTTGGGATGAGCAGTTCTTC	CSVREGWDEQFF
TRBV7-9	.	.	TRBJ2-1	TGTGCCAGCAGCACGGGGATCTCCCTCTACAATGAGCAGTTCTTC	CASSTGISLYNEQFF
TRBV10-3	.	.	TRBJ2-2	TGTGCCATCAGTGTGAGGCTAGCGACGAACACCGGGGAGCTGTTTTTT	CAISVRLATNTGELFF
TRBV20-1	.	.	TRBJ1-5	TGCAGTGCTAGAGATAGGACCTGGAGCAATCAGCCCCAGCATTTT	CSARDRTWSNQPQHF
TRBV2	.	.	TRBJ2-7	TGTGCCAGCAGCCGAGAAACCCATGAGCAGTACTTC	CASSRETHEQYF
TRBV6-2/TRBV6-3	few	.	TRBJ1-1	TGTGCCAGCATTAGTACTTCGGACAGTGGCTTTAGAGCTTTCTTT	CASISTSDSGFRAFF
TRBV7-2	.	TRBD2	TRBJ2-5	TGTGCCAGCAGCCCTAGGACTAGCGGGGGGGCGGAGACCCAGTACTTC	CASSPRTSGGAETQYF
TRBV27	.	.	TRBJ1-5	TGTGCCAGCAGTCAGGGACGGCAGCCCCAGCATTTT	CASSQGRQPQHF
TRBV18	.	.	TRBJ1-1	TGTGCCAGCTCACCAACTGACGGACTCAAGAACACTGAAGCTTTCTTT	CASSPTDGLKNTEAFF
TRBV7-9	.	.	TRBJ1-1	TGTGCCAGCAGCCCACTGGGGGGGCTGGGGACTGAAGCTTTCTTT	CASSPLGGLGTEAFF
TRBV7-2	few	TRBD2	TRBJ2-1	TGTGCCAGCAGCTTTCTTAGCGGGAGCTCCTACAATGAGCAGTTCTTC	CASSFLSGSSYNEQFF
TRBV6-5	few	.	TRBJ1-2	TGTGCCAGCAGCTACCTCTCCCCTAATAACTATGGCTACACCTTC	CASSYLSPNNYGYTF
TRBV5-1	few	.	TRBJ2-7	TGCGCCAGCAGCCCACCAATCTCCTACGAGCAGTACTTC	CASSPPISYEQYF
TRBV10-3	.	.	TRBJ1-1	TGTGCCATCAGTGCGTGGGACGTAGGCACTGAAGCTTTCTTT	CAISAWDVGTEAFF
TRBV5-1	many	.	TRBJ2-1	TGCGCCAGCAGCCACATTGCGGCCTACAATGAGCAGTTCTTC	CASSHIAAYNEQFF
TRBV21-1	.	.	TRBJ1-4	TGTGCCAGCAGCAAAACACACGAGGTTAATGAAAAACTGTTTTTT	CASSKTHEVNEKLFF
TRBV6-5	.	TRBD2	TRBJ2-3	TGTGCCAGCAGTTACGGCGGGAGTGGGACAGATACGCAGTATTTT	CASSYGGSGTDTQYF
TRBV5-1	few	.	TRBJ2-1	TGCGCCAGCAGCTTGATGGCTAGTGGGTCCAATGAGCAGTTCTTC	CASSLMASGSNEQFF
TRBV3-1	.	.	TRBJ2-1	TGTGCCAGCAGCCAAGCCGTCAGAGGGCACAATGAGCAGTTCTTC	CASSQAVRGHNEQFF
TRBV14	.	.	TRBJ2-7	TGTGCCAGCAGCCAAGATGGCGGCGAGGAATATTCCTACGAGCAGTACTTC	CASSQDGGEEYSYEQYF
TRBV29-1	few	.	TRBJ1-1	TGCAGCGTTCTATCCGGGGGGGGCACTGAAGCTTTCTTT	CSVLSGGGTEAFF
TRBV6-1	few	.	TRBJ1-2	TGTGCCAGCAGTCCAACCGGGGGCTCACGGAACTATGGCTACACCTTC	CASSPTGGSRNYGYTF
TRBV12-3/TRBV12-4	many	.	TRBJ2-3	TGTGCCAGCAGCCCCACCAGAGATACGCAGTATTTT	CASSPTRDTQYF
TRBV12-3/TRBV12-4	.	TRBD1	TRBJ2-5	TGTGCCAGCAGGGGACAGGCGCAAGAGACCCAGTACTTC	CASRGQAQETQYF
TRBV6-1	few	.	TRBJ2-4	TGTGCCAGCAGGGCCAAAAACATTCAGTACTTC	CASRAKNIQYF
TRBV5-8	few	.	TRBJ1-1	TGTGCCAGCAGCTTAGGACGGACGAGGTATACTGAAGCTTTCTTT	CASSLGRTRYTEAFF
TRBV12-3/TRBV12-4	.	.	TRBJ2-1	TGTGCCAGCAGTCCAGGACCCCCCCCCTACAATGAGCAGTTCTTC	CASSPGPPPYNEQFF
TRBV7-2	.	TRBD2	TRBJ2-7	TGTGCCAGCAGCGCGGGGGTGCAACGATACGAGCAGTACTTC	CASSAGVQRYEQYF
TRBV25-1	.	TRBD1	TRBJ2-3	TGTGCCAGTCCAACAGGGGGCACAGATACGCAGTATTTT	CASPTGGTDTQYF
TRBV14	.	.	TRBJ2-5	TGTGCCAGCAGCCAAGTCGGTGGTTTCAGGGCCCAGTACTTC	CASSQVGGFRAQYF
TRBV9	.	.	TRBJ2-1	TGTGCCAGCAGCGGGGACTTGAGCTCCTACAATGAGCAGTTCTTC	CASSGDLSSYNEQFF
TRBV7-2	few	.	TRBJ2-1	TGTGCCAGCAGCTTGCCAGGGGTACTTAGGGGCAATGAGCAGTTCTTC	CASSLPGVLRGNEQFF
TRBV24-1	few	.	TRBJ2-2	TGTGCCACCAGTGATTCGAGGGGTATGGGGGAGCTGTTTTTT	CATSDSRGMGELFF
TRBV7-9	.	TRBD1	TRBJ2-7	TGTGCCAGCAGCTCGTCAACAGGGGTCTTCTCCTACGAGCAGTACTTC	CASSSSTGVFSYEQYF
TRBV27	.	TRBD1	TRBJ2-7	TGTGCCAGCAGTCGGGAAAAACAGGGGGCAAGTTTCAACGAGCAGTACTTC	CASSREKQGASFNEQYF
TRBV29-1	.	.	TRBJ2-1	TGCAGTCTCTTGGTGGCCTCTAGTGCTGAGCAGTTCTTC	CSLLVASSAEQFF
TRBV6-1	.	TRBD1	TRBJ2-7	TGTGCCAGCAGACCGACAGGGGGCTACGAGCAGTACTTC	CASRPTGGYEQYF
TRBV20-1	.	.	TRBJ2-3	TGCAGTGCTAGTGTAGGTTCCACAGATACGCAGTATTTT	CSASVGSTDTQYF
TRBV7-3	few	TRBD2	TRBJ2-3	TGTGCCAGCAGCTCCACTAGCGGGGGGTTTCCCGATACGCAGTATTTT	CASSSTSGGFPDTQYF
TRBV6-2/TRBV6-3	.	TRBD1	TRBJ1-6	TGTGCCAGCAGTACCCGACAGGGAGTCTCCTATAATTCACCCCTCCACTTT	CASSTRQGVSYNSPLHF
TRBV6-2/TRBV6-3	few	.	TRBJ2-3	TGTGCCAGCAGTTACCGGTCCATCAACGCAGATACGCAGTATTTT	CASSYRSINADTQYF